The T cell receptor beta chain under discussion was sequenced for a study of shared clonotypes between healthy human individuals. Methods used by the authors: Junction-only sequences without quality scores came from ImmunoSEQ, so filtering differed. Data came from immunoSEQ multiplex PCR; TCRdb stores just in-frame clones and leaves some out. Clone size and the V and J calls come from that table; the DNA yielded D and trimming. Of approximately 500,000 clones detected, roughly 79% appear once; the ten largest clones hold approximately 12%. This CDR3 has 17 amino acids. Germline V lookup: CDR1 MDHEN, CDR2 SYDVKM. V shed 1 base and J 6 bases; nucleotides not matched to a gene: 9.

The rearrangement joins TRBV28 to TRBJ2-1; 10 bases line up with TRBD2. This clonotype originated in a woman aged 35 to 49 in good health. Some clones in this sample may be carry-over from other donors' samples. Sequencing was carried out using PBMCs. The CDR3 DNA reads TGTGCCAGCAGTTTATTTGTGGGAGCGGGAGGGGGCAATGAGCAGTTCTTC. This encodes CASSLFVGAGGGNEQFF.